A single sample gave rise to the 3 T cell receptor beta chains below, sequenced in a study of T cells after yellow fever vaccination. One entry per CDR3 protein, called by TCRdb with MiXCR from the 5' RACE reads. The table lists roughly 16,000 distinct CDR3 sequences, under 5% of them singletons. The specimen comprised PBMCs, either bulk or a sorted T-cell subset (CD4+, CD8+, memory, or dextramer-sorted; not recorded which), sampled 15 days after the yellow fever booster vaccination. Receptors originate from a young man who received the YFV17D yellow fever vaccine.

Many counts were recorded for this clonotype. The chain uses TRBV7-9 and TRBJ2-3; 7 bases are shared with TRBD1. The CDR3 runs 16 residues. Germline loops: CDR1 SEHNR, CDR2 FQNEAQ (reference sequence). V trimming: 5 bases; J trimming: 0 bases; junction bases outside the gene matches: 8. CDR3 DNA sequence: TGTGCCAGCAGCCCACCCGACAGGGAAAGCACAGATACGCAGTATTTT. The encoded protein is CASSPPDRESTDTQYF.

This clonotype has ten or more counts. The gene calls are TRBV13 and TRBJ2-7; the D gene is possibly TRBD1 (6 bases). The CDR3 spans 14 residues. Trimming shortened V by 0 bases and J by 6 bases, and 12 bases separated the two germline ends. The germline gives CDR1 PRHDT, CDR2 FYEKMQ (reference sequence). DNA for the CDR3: TGTGCCAGCAGCTTAGGAGTAGGGGGTTTCGAGCAGTACTTC. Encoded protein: CASSLGVGGFEQYF.

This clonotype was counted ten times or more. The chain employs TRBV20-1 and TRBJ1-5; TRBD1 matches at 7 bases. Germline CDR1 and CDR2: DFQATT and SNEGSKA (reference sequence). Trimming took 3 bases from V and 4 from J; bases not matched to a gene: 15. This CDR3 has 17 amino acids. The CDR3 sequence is CSASHLRGQGRNQPQHF. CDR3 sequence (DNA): TGCAGTGCTAGTCACCTTAGGGGGCAGGGGAGAAATCAGCCCCAGCATTTT.